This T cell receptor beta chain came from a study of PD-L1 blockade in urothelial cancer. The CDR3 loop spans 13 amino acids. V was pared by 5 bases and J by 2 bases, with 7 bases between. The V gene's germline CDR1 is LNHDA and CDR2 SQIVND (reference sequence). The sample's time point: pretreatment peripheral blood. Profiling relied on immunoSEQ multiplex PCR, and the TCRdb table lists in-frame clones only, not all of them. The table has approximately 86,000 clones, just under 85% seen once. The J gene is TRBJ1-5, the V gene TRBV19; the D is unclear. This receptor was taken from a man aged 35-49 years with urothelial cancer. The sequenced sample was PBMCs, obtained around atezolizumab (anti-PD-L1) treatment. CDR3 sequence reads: CASSQSGNQPQHF. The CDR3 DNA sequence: TGTGCCAGTAGTCAATCAGGCAATCAGCCCCAGCATTTT.